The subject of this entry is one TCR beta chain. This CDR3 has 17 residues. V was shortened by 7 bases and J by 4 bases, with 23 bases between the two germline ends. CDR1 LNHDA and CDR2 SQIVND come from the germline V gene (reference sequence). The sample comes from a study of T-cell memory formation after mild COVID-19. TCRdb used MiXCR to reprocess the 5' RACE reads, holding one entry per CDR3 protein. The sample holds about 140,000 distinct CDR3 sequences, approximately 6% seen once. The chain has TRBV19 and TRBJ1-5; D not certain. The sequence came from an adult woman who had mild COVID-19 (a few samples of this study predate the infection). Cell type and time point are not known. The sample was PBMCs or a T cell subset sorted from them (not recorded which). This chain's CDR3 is CASNKELAWVGNQPQHF. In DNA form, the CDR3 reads TGTGCCAGTAATAAAGAACTTGCTTGGGTTGGGAATCAGCCCCAGCATTTT.